These 14 T cell receptor beta chains share one sample of origin, sequenced in a study of cytomegalovirus exposure and HLA in healthy donors. Libraries were prepared by immunoSEQ multiplex PCR; TCRdb keeps only in-frame clonotypes and omits some of them. The table has 150,000 to 200,000 clones, about 83% seen once. Sample: PBMCs. Every receptor here comes from a woman between 25 and 40 years old in good health and CMV-seronegative.

The rearrangement links TRBV7-2 to TRBJ2-7; tentative D call: TRBD1 (5 bases). CDR1 SGHTA and CDR2 FQGNSA come from the germline V gene. Trimming pared 1 base from V and 2 bases from J, leaving 21 bases between. The CDR3 is 18 residues long. The CDR3 DNA reads as TGTGCCAGCAGCTTAGTTGGTTCATTCGTTGCAGGGCCCTACGAGCAGTACTTC. Translation gives CASSLVGSFVAGPYEQYF.

The V and J genes are TRBV7-9 and TRBJ2-1; D uncertain. The V end lost 5 bases, the J end lost 7 bases, and 9 bases lay between the germline ends. The CDR3 extends over 12 amino acids. CDR1 SEHNR and CDR2 FQNEAQ come from the germline V gene (reference sequence). CDR3 amino acids: CASSRHMNEQFF. CDR3 bases: TGTGCCAGCAGCCGACATATGAATGAGCAGTTCTTC.

The genes are TRBV11-2 and TRBJ2-7; 9 nucleotides line up with TRBD1. Looked up from germline, CDR1 is SGHAT and CDR2 is FQNNGV. This CDR3 is 17 amino acids long. V lost 1 base to trimming and J lost 0 bases; unmatched junction nucleotides: 7. The DNA for the CDR3 is TGTGCCAGCAGCTTAGGGCCCGGGACAGGGATCTCCTACGAGCAGTACTTC. Residues: CASSLGPGTGISYEQYF.

The V and J genes are TRBV9 and TRBJ1-4, with a tentative D call TRBD1 (6 bases). CDR3 length: 15 residues. The V end lost 3 bases, the J end lost 1 base, and 10 bases lay between the germline ends. Germline values: CDR1 SGDLS, CDR2 YYNGEE. The CDR3 coding sequence is TGTGCCAGCAGCGGCAGGGGTGGAACTAATGAAAAACTGTTTTTT. Translating it yields CASSGRGGTNEKLFF. Full variable domain (remainder filled in from reference TRBV9 and TRBJ1-4): DSGVTQTPKHLITATGQRVTLRCSPRSGDLSVYWYQQSLDQGLQFLIQYYNGEERAKGNILERFSAQQFPDLHSELNLSSLELGDSALYFCASSGRGGTNEKLFFGSGTQLSVL.

The chain uses TRBV19 and TRBJ2-7; D unclear. The CDR3 runs 15 residues. The ends were cut back, 3 bases at V and 1 base at J, with 13 bases in the middle. CDR1 and CDR2 from the germline V gene are LNHDA and SQIVND (reference sequence). CDR3 loop: CASSIAADFSYEQYF. In nucleotides, the CDR3 is TGTGCCAGTAGTATTGCCGCAGACTTTTCCTACGAGCAGTACTTC.

The chain carries TRBV25-1 and TRBJ2-2; a weak D match, TRBD1 (6 bases). This CDR3 region has 14 residues. V was shortened by 6 bases and J by 3 bases, with 11 bases between the two germline ends. Germline values: CDR1 MGHDK, CDR2 SYGVNS. DNA for the CDR3: TGTGCCAGCAGAGGGGGTTTGGACACCGGGGAGCTGTTTTTT. This gives the protein CASRGGLDTGELFF.

This clone was counted only a few times. The V and J genes are TRBV19 and TRBJ1-1; 7 nucleotides agree with TRBD1. Trimming took 4 bases from V and 8 from J; bases not matched to a gene: 1. This CDR3 has 11 residues. Per germline, CDR1 LNHDA and CDR2 SQIVND (reference sequence). This CDR3 reads CASSTTGEAFF. The CDR3 nucleotides read TGTGCCAGTAGTACGACAGGGGAAGCTTTCTTT.

The chain combines TRBV10-1 with TRBJ2-3; D remains ambiguous. Trimming removed 6 bases at V and 2 bases at J, with 12 bases between. Germline CDR1 WNHNN, CDR2 SYGVQD (reference sequence). This CDR3 region has 14 residues. CDR3 coding DNA: TGCGCCAGCAGCGAACAATTGTCCACAGATACGCAGTATTTT. Its protein product is CASSEQLSTDTQYF.

CDR3 in amino acids: CASSIAHYNEQFF. DNA of the CDR3: TGTGCCAGTAGTATAGCCCATTACAATGAGCAGTTCTTC. The chain links TRBV19 to TRBJ2-1; D ambiguous. V shed 1 base and J shed 4 bases, with 5 bases lying between them. The CDR3 runs to 13 residues. Germline assignment: CDR1 LNHDA and CDR2 SQIVND (reference sequence).

The chain couples TRBV5-4 to TRBJ1-5; no reliable D call. V lost 4 bases and J 5 bases, leaving 10 bases between the germline ends. The CDR3 is made up of 13 amino acids. Germline CDR1 is SGHNT and CDR2 is YYREEE (reference sequence). In nucleotides, the CDR3 is TGTGCCAGCAGCCTTACTCCTTATCAGCCCCAGCATTTT. This sequence encodes CASSLTPYQPQHF.

CDR3 nucleotides: TGTGCCAGCAGCTCCCTATCGGGACAGGGGGCCTACGAGCAGTACTTC. Its protein product is CASSSLSGQGAYEQYF. The chain combines TRBV11-2 with TRBJ2-7, with 11 bases that match TRBD1. The germline V gene encodes CDR1 SGHAT and CDR2 FQNNGV. J lost 2 bases, V lost 4 bases, and 7 bases had no gene match. This CDR3 spans 16 amino acids.

CDR3 sequence (DNA): TGTGCCAGTAGTCCGAGTCTAGCTTACACCGGGGAGCTGTTTTTT. It translates to CASSPSLAYTGELFF. The V gene is TRBV19, the J gene TRBJ2-2; D is perhaps TRBD2 (5 bases). In germline, CDR1 is LNHDA, CDR2 SQIVND (reference sequence). This CDR3 contains 15 residues. V lost 5 bases to trimming and J lost 3 bases, with 13 bases between them.

The rearrangement joins TRBV7-9 to TRBJ1-1; 7 positions agree with TRBD1. The J segment lost 0 bases and the V segment lost 7 bases, leaving 14 bases of the junction unmatched. The CDR3 runs 17 residues. Looked up from germline, CDR1 is SEHNR and CDR2 is FQNEAQ (reference sequence). Written as DNA, the CDR3 is TGTGCCAGCACAGGACAGGCCCCACGGGTGATGAACACTGAAGCTTTCTTT. Protein product: CASTGQAPRVMNTEAFF.

The V gene is TRBV6-6, the J gene TRBJ2-7; a weak D match, TRBD2 (5 bases). Trimming cost V 2 bases and J 3 bases, with 8 bases left between them. The CDR3 has 13 residues. CDR1 and CDR2 (germline): MNHNY, SVGAGI (reference sequence). The CDR3 bases are TGTGCCAGCAGTTACATCACTAGCTACGAGCAGTACTTC. This sequence encodes CASSYITSYEQYF.